A few counts support the clone carrying this T cell receptor (beta chain). The antigen is undetermined. It was from unfractionated whole blood that total RNA was extracted. This sample is part of a study of human T cells and chemical hapten exposure. This CDR3 is 15 amino acids long. Deletions cut 0 bases from V and 5 bases from J, with 13 bases between. From germline, CDR1 is SEHNR and CDR2 FQNEAQ (reference sequence). Study conclusions and caveats: TCRs exceeding 1 in 1000 frequency stayed unchanged with DPC sensitization.

Unique molecular identifiers were linked by the library to individual cDNA molecules. TCRdb re-derived calls from the 5' RACE reads in MiXCR, one entry per CDR3 protein. The table has approximately 80,000 distinct CDR3 sequences, 15% seen once. The origin of this receptor is a female donor in good health. The chain couples TRBV7-9 to TRBJ1-1; D remains unclear. CDR3: CASSLASRRWTEAFF. Here the CDR3 DNA reads TGTGCCAGCAGCTTAGCCAGTCGAAGGTGGACTGAAGCTTTCTTT.